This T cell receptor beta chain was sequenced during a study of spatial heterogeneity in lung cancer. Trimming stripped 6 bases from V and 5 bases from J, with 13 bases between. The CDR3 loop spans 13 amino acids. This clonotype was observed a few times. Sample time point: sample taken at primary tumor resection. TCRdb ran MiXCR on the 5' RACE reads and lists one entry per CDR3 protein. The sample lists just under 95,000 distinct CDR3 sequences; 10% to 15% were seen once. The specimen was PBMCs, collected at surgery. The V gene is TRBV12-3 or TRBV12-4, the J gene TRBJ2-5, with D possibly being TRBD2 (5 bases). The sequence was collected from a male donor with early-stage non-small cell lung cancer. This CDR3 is CASSPSGLETQYF. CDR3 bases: TGTGCCAGCAGCCCGTCGGGGTTGGAGACCCAGTACTTC.